Sequencing of this TCR beta chain was carried out in a study of blood T cell repertoires in COVID-19. CDR3 length equals 16 residues. Germline V CDR1 and CDR2: DFQATT, SNEGSKA (reference sequence). The V and J ends lost 3 bases and 3 bases, in that order; junction bases with no gene match: 10. Original analysis: Quantification of nucleated cells was approximated via reference gene primer amplification. Produced via immunoSEQ multiplex PCR; TCRdb's table is partial and in-frame only. The V and J calls and clone size are taken from that table; D and trimming were inferred from the DNA. The sample holds about 110,000 clones, about 88% seen once.

The receptor's source is a human donor in a cohort sampled during active COVID-19. Input material: peripheral blood. This chain joins TRBV20-1 and TRBJ2-7, with TRBD2 matching over 11 bases. CDR3 sequence: CSASGSGGAQLYEQYF. CDR3 DNA: TGCAGTGCTAGTGGTAGCGGGGGGGCCCAACTCTACGAGCAGTACTTC.